This TCR beta chain was found in a study of graft-versus-host responses after intestinal transplantation. Points from the study as a whole: Allografts of one patient group, those with graft-donor T cell macrochimerism, had high graft-versus-host to host-versus-graft clonal ratios.

With regard to this clone: Its target is not known.

With 0 bases removed from V and 6 bases from J, the gap between germline ends came to 17 bases. Germline CDR1 LGHNA, CDR2 YSLEER. The CDR3 loop spans 16 amino acids. Method: immunoSEQ multiplex PCR; TCRdb's copy keeps in-frame clones and lacks some. The sample lists roughly 36,000 clones, over 90% occurring once. This receptor was taken from a human donor who was the organ donor for an intestinal transplant. V and J are TRBV4-3 and TRBJ1-2; D is unresolved. The source material was unstimulated CD8+ T cells sorted from spleen or lymph node cells, sampled before transplant. The CDR3 DNA is TGCGCCAGCAGCCAAGATAGGACGTTCTTAGCAAATGGCTACACCTTC. Translating gives CASSQDRTFLANGYTF.